This T cell receptor beta chain was captured by sequencing in a study of blood T cell repertoires in COVID-19. Study context: Material from acute and convalescent COVID-19 was sourced from the United States, Italy and Spain.

This CDR3 spans 17 amino acids. Germline V gene lookup returns CDR1 LGHDT and CDR2 YNNKEL (reference sequence). V was shortened by 2 bases and J by 5 bases, with 18 bases between the two germline ends. The table came from immunoSEQ multiplex PCR; TCRdb's copy has only in-frame clones and leaves some out. The profile shows roughly 100,000 clones, nearly 90% of them singletons. This chain links TRBV3-1 (or the pseudogene TRBV3-2) with TRBJ1-4; a possible D gene is TRBD1 (5 bases). This receptor was obtained from a man in his fifties or sixties in a cohort sampled during active COVID-19. Sequenced material: peripheral blood. CDR3: CASSQSSRTNRNEKLFF. CDR3 bases: TGTGCCAGCAGCCAATCATCGAGGACAAATAGGAATGAAAAACTGTTTTTT.